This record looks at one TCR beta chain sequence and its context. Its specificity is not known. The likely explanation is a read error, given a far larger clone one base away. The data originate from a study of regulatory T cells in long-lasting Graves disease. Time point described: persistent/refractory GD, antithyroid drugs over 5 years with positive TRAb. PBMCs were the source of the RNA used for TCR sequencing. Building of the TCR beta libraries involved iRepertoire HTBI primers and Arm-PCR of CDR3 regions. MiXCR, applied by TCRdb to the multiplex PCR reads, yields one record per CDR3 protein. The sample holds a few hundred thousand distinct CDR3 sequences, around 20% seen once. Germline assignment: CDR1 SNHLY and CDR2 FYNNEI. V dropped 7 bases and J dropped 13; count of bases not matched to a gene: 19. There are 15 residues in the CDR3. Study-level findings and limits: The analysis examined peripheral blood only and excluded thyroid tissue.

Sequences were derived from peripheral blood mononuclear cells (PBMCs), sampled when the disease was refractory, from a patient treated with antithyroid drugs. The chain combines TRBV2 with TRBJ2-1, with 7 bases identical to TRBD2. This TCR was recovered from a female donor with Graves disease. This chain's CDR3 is CASTRGGHSTETQFF. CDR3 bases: TGTGCCAGCACCCGGGGAGGGCATTCAACTGAGACCCAGTTCTTC. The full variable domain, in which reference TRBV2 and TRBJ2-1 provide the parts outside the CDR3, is EPEVTQTPSHQVTQMGQEVILRCVPISNHLYFYWYRQILGQKVEFLVSFYNNEISEKSEIFDDQFSVERPDGSNFTLKIRSTKLEDSAMYFCASTRGGHSTETQFFGPGTRLTVL.